This TCR beta chain was retrieved from a study of cytomegalovirus exposure and HLA in healthy donors. Study-level points and caveats: Later analysis placed DRB1 highest and HLA-C lowest in TCR association rates, which differed by HLA locus.

With 60 Vbeta and 13 Jbeta primers, the PCR was carried out. Produced via immunoSEQ multiplex PCR; TCRdb's table is partial and in-frame only. The sample has about 140,000 clones; roughly 74% are singletons. Germline V gene lookup returns CDR1 SGHVS and CDR2 FQNEAQ. V was clipped by 5 bases and J by 5 bases, with 16 bases between them. CDR3 length: 15 residues. As for this clone: Its antigen is not known.

The TCR sequence derives from a man between 18 and 35 years old in good health and CMV-seropositive. Sequencing used PBMCs. The gene calls are TRBV7-8 and TRBJ1-5; the D gene is possibly TRBD1 (6 bases). The CDR3 nucleotides are TGTGCCAGCAGCCCCCGGGAGGGGGGTTATCAGCCCCAGCATTTT. Translating it yields CASSPREGGYQPQHF.